This entry describes one T cell receptor (beta chain). Its antigen target is currently unknown. Base qualities were left out, and no much larger clone turns up one base away. The sample comes from a study of T cell responses to AZD1222 COVID-19 vaccine (dated by TCRdb to the early 2020s). About the study as a whole: A total of 233 trial participants underwent TCR sequencing, of whom more than 200 had received two doses of AZD1222 and some 25 had received two doses of the MenACWY control vaccine. Enrollment into the trials was organized by age into subgroups of 18-55, 56-69 and 70-plus years, and those subgroups contained about 160, 30 and 59 TCR-sequenced participants, respectively.

What the study reported, not specific to this receptor: After two AZD1222 doses, both the breadth and the depth of spike-specific TCRs were significantly higher than at day 0 and than in MenACWY recipients. Participants were mostly white British, with more females than males. The authors suggested clonal diversity may have been underestimated. Only a handful of AZD1222 recipients were SARS-CoV-2 seropositive at baseline, limiting conclusions about previously exposed vaccinees. The whole spike protein was spanned by vaccine-associated CD4 TCRs, and dominant responses were seen in regions 160-218 and 743-854. The 56-69-year group was small, and its depth increase did not reach significance, likely because of low power. Because no day 14 peak-response samples were available, the repertoires could be characterized only after the peak T cell response. Reportedly, close to half of the unique spike-specific TCRs recognized epitopes lying outside the regions that are mutated in the B.1.351 and B.1.1.7 variants.

The CDR3 runs 12 residues from the cysteine to the phenylalanine. Of all the DNA, just the CDR3 is kept, 36 bases in frame from base 1. Via the germline V gene (reference sequence), CDR1 is GTSNPN and CDR2 SVGIG. At the junction V is shortened by 4 bases and J by 4 bases, with 10 bases in between. The time point label, as the study defines it: about 28 days (+/-7) after the second vaccine dose. The treatment or condition label on this specimen signifies: meningococcal conjugate vaccine given as trial control. Vaccinee samples were obtained from the UK trials COV001 and COV002, which included a single-blind randomized controlled phase 2/3 trial of AZD1222 (ChAdOx1 nCoV-19) in healthy adults. For TCRbeta chain sequencing, PBMC samples were collected from trial participants at day 0 and at day 28 after the second dose. The CDR3 regions of human TCRbeta chains were analyzed by immunosequencing. Under the source paper's analysis protocol: TCRs in the repertoires were matched against a reference library of SARS-CoV-2-specific TCRs that had been generated with the MIRA antigen-specificity platform. Breadth meant the fraction of unique TCRs that were SARS-CoV-2-associated, whereas depth meant the fraction of total T cells that were SARS-CoV-2-associated. Using the MIRA data, each spike-specific TCR was mapped to the spike region that the TCR reacts to and placed in a CD4 or CD8 class. Log10-transformed breadth and depth values were compared by one-way ANOVA with Sidak's multiple comparisons tests. Here the immuneACCESS table is served through TCRdb, limited to in-frame sequences with V and J called. Missing clones are a known gap in these copies; in checked studies unresolved V genes cover under half, and the rest lacks a known reason. Clonal size and the V and J genes are those of that table, whereas D and trimming came from the DNA. The table for this sample lists under 200,000 clones; approximately 90% of them were counted only once. 3.6% of the sample rests with the top ten.

The specimen was peripheral blood, collected 28 days after the second dose of the MenACWY control vaccine. The origin of this receptor is an adult who received the MenACWY meningococcal vaccine as a control. The chain joins TRBV30 to TRBJ1-1, with the D gene not clear enough to name. This receptor has the CDR3 CAWTFSGTEAFF. The bases read TGTGCCTGGACGTTTTCGGGCACTGAAGCTTTCTTT.